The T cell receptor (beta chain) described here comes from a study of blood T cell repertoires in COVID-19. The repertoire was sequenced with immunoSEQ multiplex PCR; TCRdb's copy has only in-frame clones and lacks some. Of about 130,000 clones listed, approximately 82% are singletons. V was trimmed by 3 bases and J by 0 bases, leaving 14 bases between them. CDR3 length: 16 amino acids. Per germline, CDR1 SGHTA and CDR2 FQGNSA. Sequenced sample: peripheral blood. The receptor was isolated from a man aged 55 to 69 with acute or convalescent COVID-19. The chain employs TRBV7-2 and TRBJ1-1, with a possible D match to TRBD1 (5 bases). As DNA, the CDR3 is TGTGCCAGCAGCTTGAGACAGATTCTCTTGAACACTGAAGCTTTCTTT. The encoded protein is CASSLRQILLNTEAFF.